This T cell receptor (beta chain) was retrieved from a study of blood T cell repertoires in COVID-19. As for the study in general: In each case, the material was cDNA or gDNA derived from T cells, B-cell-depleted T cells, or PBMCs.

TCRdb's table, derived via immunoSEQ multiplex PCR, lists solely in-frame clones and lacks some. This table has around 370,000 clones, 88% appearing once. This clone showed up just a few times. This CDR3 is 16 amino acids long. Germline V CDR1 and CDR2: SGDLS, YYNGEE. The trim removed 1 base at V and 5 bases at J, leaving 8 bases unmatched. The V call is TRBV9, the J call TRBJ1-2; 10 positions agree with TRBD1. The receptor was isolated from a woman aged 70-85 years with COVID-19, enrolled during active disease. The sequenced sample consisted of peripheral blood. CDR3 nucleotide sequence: TGTGCCAGCAGCGTATACGGGACAGGGGACGCTTATGGCTACACCTTC. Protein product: CASSVYGTGDAYGYTF. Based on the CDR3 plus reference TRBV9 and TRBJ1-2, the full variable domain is DSGVTQTPKHLITATGQRVTLRCSPRSGDLSVYWYQQSLDQGLQFLIQYYNGEERAKGNILERFSAQQFPDLHSELNLSSLELGDSALYFCASSVYGTGDAYGYTFGSGTRLTVV.